The present TCR beta chain was sequenced within a study of OX40 agonist ivuxolimab in advanced cancers. The study's findings and limits: Partial responders at 0.1-3.0 mg/kg had among the lowest clonal expansion.

The junction had 7 bases not matched to a gene; V was cut back by 5 bases and J by 1 base. CDR1 and CDR2 from the germline V gene are LNHDA and SQIVND (reference sequence). This CDR3 spans 15 amino acids. In regard to this clone: The antigen is unknown.

Here immunoSEQ multiplex PCR was the method, and the copy in TCRdb shows in-frame clones only, minus some. This sample carries approximately 80,000 clones, roughly 94% of them seen once, and the ten largest clones take around 9.6%. Source: CD4+ or CD8+ T cells sorted from blood, taken in a trial of the OX40 agonist ivuxolimab. This sequence originates from an adult with an advanced solid tumor such as melanoma, head and neck, liver or kidney cancer. The chain carries TRBV19 and TRBJ1-2, with 7 bases identical to TRBD1. The CDR3 coding sequence is TGTGCCAGTAGTCATACAGGGGATATTAACTATGGCTACACCTTC. It specifies CASSHTGDINYGYTF.